This record covers a single T cell receptor beta chain. This receptor's antigen is unknown. No qualities accompany the bases; no much larger clone lies one base away. In the paper's terms, the time point label means: newly diagnosed GD, antithyroid drugs for less than 3 months. RNA was extracted from PBMCs in TRIzol for both TCR sequencing and RNA sequencing. The diagnosis of Graves' disease followed American Thyroid Association guidelines. The patients came from an endocrinology department in Xi'an, China. Each patient gave 7 to 9.5 milliliters of peripheral blood, collected in an EDTA anticoagulant tube. Ficoll Paque Plus density gradient separation was used to isolate PBMCs, and no additional T cell sorting was done. RNA quality was checked with an Agilent 2100 Bioanalyzer and agarose gel, and concentration with a NanoDrop 2000. This sample is part of a study of regulatory T cells in long-lasting Graves disease (dated by TCRdb to the early 2020s). General notes on the study: Antithyroid drugs had been taken for less than 3 months by newly diagnosed Graves' disease patients. A total of roughly 35 samples were covered by TCR sequencing, comprising roughly 13 persistent and around 20 newly diagnosed Graves' disease patients. The study took place in China and was registered as a clinical trial. Patients with persistent Graves' disease were compared with patients with newly diagnosed Graves' disease using TCR sequencing and RNA sequencing of peripheral blood. Here is what the overall study found, with its caveats: As a limitation, the authors acknowledged that the small sample size may reduce accuracy. Only the TCR beta chain was sequenced and analyzed. Compared with newly diagnosed patients, patients with persistent Graves' disease had lower TCR Shannon entropy and fewer highly expanded clones, which suggests clonal expansion. Because the primary lesion, thyroid tissue, could not be accessed, the study looked at peripheral blood alone. A larger number of public clonotypes was shared among persistent patients (fewer than 3,000) than among newly diagnosed patients (approximately 1,000).

The library was built by means of multiplex PCR. The reads were generated on an Illumina HiSeq 4000. TCR beta libraries were built with iRepertoire HTBI primers and Arm-PCR amplification of CDR3 regions. PCR products were gel purified before sequencing. As for how the authors treated the data: A total of fewer than 65 TRBV and some 15 TRBJ segments were identified across samples and were used for gene usage analysis of CDR3 amino acid clonotypes. COPE and FqMerger were used to merge the filtered high-quality paired reads into contigs. Contigs were aligned with BLAST to IMGT TRBV, TRBD and TRBJ reference genes, and CDR3 was defined per IMGT. Any clonotype with a frequency above 0.1% was counted as a highly expanded clone. Repertoire diversity was measured by Shannon entropy, and V-J evenness by the Gini coefficient. A clonotype was considered public if more than one individual shared it. TCRdb applied fastp at Q25 and MiXCR to the public reads, then kept only in-frame beta chains. Merged by CDR3 protein, the rows form single entries marked with the most common genes and DNA. It is TCRdb's table, rather than the study itself, that gives the V and J calls and clone size. The sample data list approximately 470,000 distinct CDR3 sequences, and around 15% of these were observed just once. The ten largest clones capture 12% of the sample.

Another study also made use of these data, one on T cells in Graves' hyperthyroidism and ophthalmopathy. The second study reports: Graves' hyperthyroidism was defined as stable when no progression to ophthalmopathy occurred over 18 months of follow-up. Hyperthyroidism patients were aged 18 to 65 years and newly diagnosed, with disease duration of less than 2 months. Any patient with an uncontrolled infection, another autoimmune disease, pregnancy or lactation was excluded. Diagnoses were based on clinical symptoms, serum thyroxine and TRAb, thyroid ultrasound and orbital computed tomography. For the first round of RT-PCR on the TCR CDR3, the HTBI primer set was used together with the Qiagen OneStep RT-PCR kit. Most expanded thyroid clonotypes (frequency above 0.001) were also detected in blood, a finding suggesting that blood repertoires may reflect thyroid immune responses. In cross-validation, a model built on a 13 V-J signature told ophthalmopathy apart from stable hyperthyroidism with approximately 90% sensitivity and roughly 81% specificity, and in testing the same model reached 80%/75%. In validation, the model predicted progression to ophthalmopathy with approximately 71% sensitivity and 72.22% specificity, a median of about 6.7 months before onset. To identify TCR V-J signatures that set the groups apart, the researchers used a discovery cohort of 100 patients, made up of about 44 with Graves' ophthalmopathy and about 60 with stable Graves' hyperthyroidism. An independent validation cohort of under 20 hyperthyroidism patients and approximately 15 patients who later progressed to ophthalmopathy tested prospective prediction of ophthalmopathy. For training and testing, the 100 or so patients in the discovery cohort were randomly divided in a 7:3 ratio. In about six Graves' hyperthyroidism patients, the study also compared T-cell repertoires from thyroid tissue with T-cell repertoires from blood. After sampling, hyperthyroidism patients received methimazole starting at 30 mg daily, and ophthalmopathy patients received high-dose intravenous methylprednisolone. Libraries were constructed in a second round of multiplex PCR, after which size selection and purification were carried out. Libraries were sequenced paired-end with 100 bp reads on an Illumina HiSeq2000. Raw data were processed with SOAPnuke, discarding reads with adapters, uncalled bases, mean Phred below 15, or no exact constant-primer or identifier match. High-quality paired reads were merged with COPE v1.2.5, and unique nucleotide sequences were defined as clonotypes. Clonotypes were aligned to IMGT TRBV, TRBD and TRBJ reference segments using MiTCR v1.1. The analysis was restricted to V-J combinations with a frequency above 0.0001, which together covered 99% to 99.2% of the repertoires. A TCS score was defined as the ratio between F50 (clonal expansion) and ExV (chaos), using BLOSUM62-based TCRdist between CDR3 peptides within each V-J. Welch's t-statistics and random forest reduced several hundred V-J features to 10 to 15, which were used in a naive Bayes classifier (R e1071). Sample size was not statistically predetermined, and investigators were not blinded to group allocation. According to the paper, TCR Vbeta CDR3 sequencing was carried out on 120 to 150 peripheral blood samples, which came from approximately 43 ophthalmopathy, around 75 hyperthyroidism and roughly 17 progressor patients.

Sequenced here: peripheral blood mononuclear cells (PBMCs), sampled at new diagnosis, from a patient treated with antithyroid drugs. The source is a man aged 35 to 55 with Graves disease. Donor details come from another sample of the same person, matched by shared clones.

The CDR3 in this case is CASSAGGWWGYTF. Read as DNA, the sequence is TGTGCCAGCAGTGCGGGGGGCTGGTGGGGCTACACCTTC. Here the chain combines TRBV28 and TRBJ1-2; the best D guess is TRBD1, with 6 bases matching. Trimming takes 5 bases from V and 8 bases from J, and the germline ends sit 15 bases apart. According to the germline V gene, CDR1 reads MDHEN and CDR2 reads SYDVKM. Taken from cysteine to phenylalanine, the CDR3 has 13 residues. Only the CDR3 region is kept as DNA, spanning 39 bases read in frame from base 1.